In its sample, the clone carrying this T cell receptor beta chain was seen a few times. Its antigen remains unknown. The sample belongs to a study of regulatory T cells in long-lasting Graves disease. General observations from the study: Favored gene segments in persistent disease were TRBV28, TRBJ1-2 and TRBJ2-5.

Germline CDR1 SGDLS, CDR2 YYNGEE. The CDR3 consists of 17 residues. Trimming cost V 1 base and J 5 bases, with 18 bases left between them. Time point specified: newly diagnosed GD, antithyroid drugs for less than 3 months. RNA from PBMCs was the source of the TCR library. Construction of TCR beta libraries relied on iRepertoire HTBI primers and on Arm-PCR targeting CDR3 regions. TCRdb called the multiplex PCR reads again in MiXCR, with one record for every CDR3 protein. The sample consists of hundreds of thousands of distinct CDR3 sequences, approximately 13% of them appearing once. These same data were also listed under a study on T cells in Graves' hyperthyroidism and ophthalmopathy. That report adds: In making diagnoses, clinical symptoms, serum thyroxine and TRAb, thyroid ultrasound and orbital computed tomography were all used.

The material was peripheral blood mononuclear cells (PBMCs), obtained at new diagnosis, from a patient treated with antithyroid drugs. This TCR was recovered from a man aged 25 to 40 with Graves disease. This rearrangement joins TRBV9 to TRBJ2-2, with D uncertain. CDR3 sequence: CASSVTPLLADTGELFF. CDR3 in DNA: TGTGCCAGCAGCGTAACCCCCTTACTCGCGGATACCGGGGAGCTGTTTTTT.